Only a few counts were recorded for the clone carrying this TCR beta chain. Its matching antigen is unknown. Sample time point: patch test 3, about 24 weeks after DPC sensitization. Treatment here: therapeutic diphenylcyclopropenone sensitization with weekly scalp DPC. The sample belongs to a study of human T cells and chemical hapten exposure. Study-wide background: Sensitization used 2% DPC on roughly 2 cm by roughly 2 cm upper inner arm skin.

General study points: In comparison with controls, expanded TCRs gave rise to a significantly larger number of large CDR3 similarity clusters.

Trimming took 5 bases from V and 6 from J; bases not matched to a gene: 18. The CDR3 totals 18 residues. The germline V gene encodes CDR1 SGHKS and CDR2 YYEKEE (reference sequence). Single cDNA molecules in the library carried unique molecular identifiers attached during preparation. One entry per CDR3 protein results from TCRdb running MiXCR on the RACE reads. The sample comprises about 82,000 distinct CDR3 sequences, approximately 12% of which are singletons, and approximately 6% rests with the top ten. The rearrangement uses TRBV5-5 and TRBJ2-2; TRBD2 matches at 8 bases. The sequencing here drew on whole blood, taken in connection with sensitization to the hapten diphenylcyclopropenone (DPC). The receptor was derived from a woman between 50 and 59 years old with alopecia areata. Some clones in this sample may be carry-over from other donors' samples. CDR3 nucleotide sequence: TGTGCCAGCAGGACCCTCTCCGGTAGCGGGGTGAGGGCCGGGGAGCTGTTTTTT. This encodes CASRTLSGSGVRAGELFF.